The source of this T cell receptor (beta chain) is a study of cytomegalovirus exposure and HLA in healthy donors. 60 Vbeta and 13 Jbeta primers were used in PCR. Using immunoSEQ multiplex PCR, the repertoire was profiled, and TCRdb retains in-frame clones only, with some absent. The repertoire includes some 130,000 clones, around three quarters of them detected once, and around 2% sits in the top ten. Healthy bone marrow donors made up the donor group. Concerning this clone itself: What it binds is unknown.

V lost 4 bases and J lost 1; bases outside the gene matches: 6. CDR1 and CDR2 from the germline V gene are SGHNT and YYREEE (reference sequence). The CDR3 spans 18 residues. Study-wide findings and caveats: Some V segments (TRBV6-2 and TRBV6-3 among them) were excluded as indistinguishable. Later analysis associated a missense DCLRE1C variant with TCR beta V- and J-gene trimming.

V is TRBV5-4 and J is TRBJ2-2; 14 bases are shared with TRBD2. The receptor was derived from a woman aged 45-65 years in good health and CMV-seronegative. The sample consisted of PBMCs. CDR3 DNA sequence: TGTGCCAGCAGCAAAGGGACTAGCGGGAGTCGGAACACCGGGGAGCTGTTTTTT. Encoded protein: CASSKGTSGSRNTGELFF.